This TCR beta chain was sequenced in a study of T cell repertoires in cytomegalovirus infection. Trimming took 0 bases from V and 7 from J, leaving 10 bases between them. From germline, CDR1 is DFQATT and CDR2 SNEGSKA (reference sequence). This CDR3 is 13 amino acids long. A single record per CDR3 protein comes from TCRdb applying MiXCR to the reads. In the table there are around 120,000 distinct CDR3 sequences, about 24% of which are singletons. As to this clonotype: The antigen is not known.

The chain couples TRBV20-1 to TRBJ2-1; D is ambiguous. Sequences were obtained from PBMCs, sequenced either directly or after in vitro stimulation (not recorded which). The TCR was taken from a human donor in good health (CMV status not recorded). Some clones in this sample may be carry-over from other donors' samples. CDR3 DNA: TGCAGTGCTAGAGATCTCAGTGGGAATGAGCAGTTCTTC. It translates to CSARDLSGNEQFF.